The rows below give T cell receptor beta chains drawn from one sample of a study of glioma-infiltrating T cells after dendritic cell vaccination. Using immunoSEQ multiplex PCR, the repertoire was profiled, and TCRdb retains in-frame clones only, with some absent. The sample lists tens of thousands of clones, about 80% occurring once. This material consisted of blood, taken before dendritic cell vaccination. The receptors shown here come from a human donor with glioblastoma. Each CDR3 is given with its conserved first and last residue. The order of the fields is J gene, V gene, D gene, clone size, CDR3 protein, CDR3 DNA. D genes are given only for firm matches. Clone size is not always given. Where it is, it says once, few, many or a class for expanded clones.

J gene: TRBJ2-3
V gene: TRBV5-1
D gene: TRBD2
clone size: -
CDR3 protein: CASSFDLSGGASDTQYF
CDR3 DNA: TGCGCCAGCAGCTTCGACCTTAGCGGGGGGGCATCAGATACGCAGTATTTT

J gene: TRBJ2-2
V gene: TRBV9
D gene: -
clone size: -
CDR3 protein: CASSVAVFANTGELFF
CDR3 DNA: TGTGCCAGCAGCGTAGCAGTTTTCGCGAACACCGGGGAGCTGTTTTTT

J gene: TRBJ2-5
V gene: TRBV7-8
D gene: -
clone size: -
CDR3 protein: CASSLGPETQYF
CDR3 DNA: TGTGCCAGCAGCTTAGGGCCGGAGACCCAGTACTTC

J gene: TRBJ1-4
V gene: TRBV7-9
D gene: TRBD1
clone size: -
CDR3 protein: CASSLGDRDYKKLFF
CDR3 DNA: TGTGCCAGCAGCTTAGGGGACAGGGACTATAAAAAACTGTTTTTT

J gene: TRBJ2-1
V gene: TRBV5-1
D gene: TRBD1
clone size: once
CDR3 protein: CASSATGVAEQFF
CDR3 DNA: TGCGCCAGCAGCGCTACAGGGGTAGCTGAGCAGTTCTTC

J gene: TRBJ1-1
V gene: TRBV18
D gene: -
clone size: -
CDR3 protein: CASSYQANTEAFF
CDR3 DNA: TGTGCCAGCTCATATCAGGCCAACACTGAAGCTTTCTTT

J gene: TRBJ2-5
V gene: TRBV5-1
D gene: -
clone size: once
CDR3 protein: CASSLGGDQETQYF
CDR3 DNA: TGCGCCAGCAGCTTGGGAGGAGACCAAGAGACCCAGTACTTC

J gene: TRBJ1-5
V gene: TRBV5-8
D gene: -
clone size: -
CDR3 protein: CTSQRLNQPQHF
CDR3 DNA: TGTACCAGCCAGCGTCTAAATCAGCCCCAGCATTTT

J gene: TRBJ1-1
V gene: TRBV6-1
D gene: TRBD1
clone size: -
CDR3 protein: CASSALWTGGTEAFF
CDR3 DNA: TGTGCCAGCAGTGCCCTGTGGACAGGGGGCACTGAAGCTTTCTTT

J gene: TRBJ1-1
V gene: TRBV4-2
D gene: TRBD1
clone size: once
CDR3 protein: CASRSVAGGLTEAFF
CDR3 DNA: TGTGCCAGCAGGTCAGTGGCAGGGGGTTTGACTGAAGCTTTCTTT

J gene: TRBJ2-5
V gene: TRBV15
D gene: TRBD2
clone size: -
CDR3 protein: CATSRDVAGGAQVQETQYF
CDR3 DNA: TGTGCCACCAGCAGAGACGTAGCGGGAGGAGCTCAAGTCCAAGAGACCCAGTACTTC

J gene: TRBJ2-2
V gene: TRBV6-5
D gene: -
clone size: -
CDR3 protein: CASSYAGGELFF
CDR3 DNA: TGTGCCAGCAGTTACGCAGGCGGGGAGCTGTTTTTT

J gene: TRBJ1-5
V gene: TRBV19
D gene: -
clone size: -
CDR3 protein: CASKLHRNQPQHF
CDR3 DNA: TGTGCCAGTAAATTACACAGGAATCAGCCCCAGCATTTT

J gene: TRBJ2-7
V gene: TRBV7-2
D gene: -
clone size: -
CDR3 protein: CASSLGGQSSYEQYF
CDR3 DNA: TGTGCCAGCAGCCTGGGGGGACAGTCGTCCTACGAGCAGTACTTC

J gene: TRBJ1-1
V gene: TRBV7-9
D gene: TRBD1
clone size: -
CDR3 protein: CASSWWGQGGTEAFF
CDR3 DNA: TGTGCCAGCAGCTGGTGGGGACAGGGGGGGACTGAAGCTTTCTTT

J gene: TRBJ2-3
V gene: TRBV29-1
D gene: TRBD1
clone size: -
CDR3 protein: CSVGTGLTTDTQYF
CDR3 DNA: TGCAGCGTCGGGACAGGGCTGACGACAGATACGCAGTATTTT

J gene: TRBJ2-5
V gene: TRBV10-3
D gene: TRBD2
clone size: -
CDR3 protein: CAIGLTSGTPRETQYF
CDR3 DNA: TGTGCCATCGGATTGACTAGCGGGACGCCCCGAGAGACCCAGTACTTC

J gene: TRBJ2-1
V gene: TRBV5-4
D gene: TRBD2
clone size: -
CDR3 protein: CASSPPTSGRANEQFF
CDR3 DNA: TGTGCCAGCAGCCCACCGACTAGCGGGAGGGCGAATGAGCAGTTCTTC

J gene: TRBJ2-5
V gene: TRBV2
D gene: -
clone size: -
CDR3 protein: CASRKEDRGETQYF
CDR3 DNA: TGTGCCAGCAGGAAGGAGGACCGGGGAGAGACCCAGTACTTC

J gene: TRBJ1-5
V gene: TRBV2
D gene: TRBD1
clone size: few
CDR3 protein: CASSGTGGYQPQHF
CDR3 DNA: TGTGCCAGCAGTGGAACAGGGGGGTATCAGCCCCAGCATTTT

J gene: TRBJ1-5
V gene: TRBV2
D gene: -
clone size: -
CDR3 protein: CASSEAGQLSNQPQHF
CDR3 DNA: TGTGCCAGCAGTGAAGCTGGACAGCTTAGCAATCAGCCCCAGCATTTT

J gene: TRBJ1-4
V gene: TRBV5-6
D gene: TRBD1
clone size: few
CDR3 protein: CASSYGQAGEKLFF
CDR3 DNA: TGTGCCAGCAGCTACGGACAGGCCGGAGAAAAACTGTTTTTT

J gene: TRBJ2-5
V gene: TRBV9
D gene: TRBD2
clone size: -
CDR3 protein: CASSATSVGETQYF
CDR3 DNA: TGTGCCAGCAGCGCGACTAGCGTTGGGGAGACCCAGTACTTC

J gene: TRBJ1-3
V gene: TRBV9
D gene: -
clone size: -
CDR3 protein: CASTRLDSGNTIYF
CDR3 DNA: TGTGCCAGCACCAGGCTGGACTCTGGAAACACCATATATTTT

J gene: TRBJ2-3
V gene: TRBV6-4
D gene: TRBD2
clone size: -
CDR3 protein: CASSDPTSSGGADTQYF
CDR3 DNA: TGTGCCAGCAGTGACCCCACTTCTAGCGGGGGGGCAGATACGCAGTATTTT

J gene: TRBJ2-1
V gene: TRBV6-5
D gene: -
clone size: -
CDR3 protein: CASIPTGSTHNEQFF
CDR3 DNA: TGTGCCAGCATCCCGACAGGTAGCACACACAATGAGCAGTTCTTC

J gene: TRBJ2-1
V gene: TRBV15
D gene: TRBD2
clone size: once
CDR3 protein: CATSRDSQRGSYEQFF
CDR3 DNA: TGTGCCACCAGCAGAGATTCCCAGCGGGGGTCGTATGAGCAGTTCTTC

J gene: TRBJ2-1
V gene: TRBV7-9
D gene: -
clone size: -
CDR3 protein: CASSPLDSVDEQFF
CDR3 DNA: TGTGCCAGCAGCCCGCTCGATTCGGTAGATGAGCAGTTCTTC

J gene: TRBJ2-1
V gene: TRBV5-4
D gene: TRBD2
clone size: once
CDR3 protein: CASSPTSGFYNEQFF
CDR3 DNA: TGTGCCAGCAGCCCGACTAGCGGGTTCTACAATGAGCAGTTCTTC

J gene: TRBJ2-6
V gene: TRBV28
D gene: TRBD2
clone size: once
CDR3 protein: CASTMGGTGANVLTF
CDR3 DNA: TGTGCCAGCACCATGGGGGGGACTGGGGCCAACGTCCTGACTTTC

J gene: TRBJ2-2
V gene: TRBV2
D gene: -
clone size: -
CDR3 protein: CATTQASGHTGELFF
CDR3 DNA: TGTGCCACCACGCAAGCGAGCGGGCACACCGGGGAGCTGTTTTTT

J gene: TRBJ1-5
V gene: TRBV7-2
D gene: TRBD1
clone size: -
CDR3 protein: CASSSGQISNQPQHF
CDR3 DNA: TGTGCCAGCAGCTCGGGACAGATTAGCAATCAGCCCCAGCATTTT

J gene: TRBJ2-5
V gene: TRBV6-1
D gene: -
clone size: -
CDR3 protein: CASSLLRETQYF
CDR3 DNA: TGTGCCAGCAGCCTCCTACGAGAGACCCAGTACTTC

J gene: TRBJ2-5
V gene: TRBV5-1
D gene: -
clone size: once
CDR3 protein: CASSLDSEETQYF
CDR3 DNA: TGCGCCAGCAGCTTGGACAGTGAAGAGACCCAGTACTTC

J gene: TRBJ2-5
V gene: TRBV11-3
D gene: TRBD1
clone size: -
CDR3 protein: CASSDRTGAYGETQYF
CDR3 DNA: TGTGCCAGCAGTGATAGGACAGGGGCCTATGGGGAGACCCAGTACTTC

J gene: TRBJ1-1
V gene: TRBV19
D gene: TRBD1
clone size: -
CDR3 protein: CASTQGQGSTEAFF
CDR3 DNA: TGTGCCAGTACCCAGGGACAGGGAAGCACTGAAGCTTTCTTT

J gene: TRBJ2-3
V gene: TRBV2
D gene: -
clone size: -
CDR3 protein: CASRVLYTDTQYF
CDR3 DNA: TGTGCCAGCAGGGTCCTATACACAGATACGCAGTATTTT

J gene: TRBJ2-3
V gene: TRBV6-5
D gene: -
clone size: -
CDR3 protein: CASSYSEDEGTQYF
CDR3 DNA: TGTGCCAGCAGTTACTCGGAGGACGAAGGGACGCAGTATTTT

J gene: TRBJ2-2
V gene: TRBV7-2
D gene: TRBD1
clone size: -
CDR3 protein: CASRQTGTGGTGELFF
CDR3 DNA: TGTGCCAGCAGACAGACCGGGACAGGGGGCACCGGGGAGCTGTTTTTT

J gene: TRBJ2-1
V gene: TRBV19
D gene: -
clone size: few
CDR3 protein: CASRQQPGVSSYNEQFF
CDR3 DNA: TGTGCCAGTCGACAACAACCAGGGGTTAGCTCCTACAATGAGCAGTTCTTC

J gene: TRBJ1-1
V gene: TRBV9
D gene: -
clone size: -
CDR3 protein: CASSVGAPANTEAFF
CDR3 DNA: TGTGCCAGCAGCGTGGGGGCCCCGGCTAACACTGAAGCTTTCTTT

J gene: TRBJ1-6
V gene: TRBV7-2
D gene: -
clone size: -
CDR3 protein: CASSPDPPGQNSPLHF
CDR3 DNA: TGTGCCAGCAGCCCCGACCCCCCGGGACAAAACTCACCCCTCCACTTT

J gene: TRBJ1-3
V gene: TRBV7-2
D gene: TRBD1
clone size: -
CDR3 protein: CASSLVLTGLENTIYF
CDR3 DNA: TGTGCCAGCAGCTTAGTCCTGACAGGGTTGGAAAACACCATATATTTT

J gene: TRBJ1-1
V gene: TRBV6-5
D gene: TRBD1
clone size: -
CDR3 protein: CASSSGTGGTEAFF
CDR3 DNA: TGTGCCAGCAGTTCCGGGACAGGGGGCACTGAAGCTTTCTTT

J gene: TRBJ2-2
V gene: TRBV5-1
D gene: -
clone size: once
CDR3 protein: CASSPRLGLRGNTGELFF
CDR3 DNA: TGCGCCAGCAGCCCCCGGCTGGGGTTGCGGGGGAACACCGGGGAGCTGTTTTTT

J gene: TRBJ1-5
V gene: TRBV15
D gene: -
clone size: -
CDR3 protein: CATSRDPGDVPQHF
CDR3 DNA: TGTGCCACCAGCAGAGATCCGGGTGACGTTCCCCAGCATTTT

J gene: TRBJ2-7
V gene: TRBV11-2
D gene: TRBD1
clone size: few
CDR3 protein: CASSFRTGGYYEQYF
CDR3 DNA: TGTGCCAGCAGCTTTCGGACAGGGGGGTACTACGAGCAGTACTTC

J gene: TRBJ2-1
V gene: TRBV19
D gene: TRBD2
clone size: -
CDR3 protein: CASSIQVRGRTYNEQFF
CDR3 DNA: TGTGCCAGTAGTATTCAGGTGCGCGGGAGAACCTACAATGAGCAGTTCTTC

J gene: TRBJ2-1
V gene: TRBV7-2
D gene: TRBD2
clone size: -
CDR3 protein: CASSYGRALEQFF
CDR3 DNA: TGTGCCAGCAGCTACGGGAGGGCCCTTGAGCAGTTCTTC

J gene: TRBJ2-1
V gene: TRBV27
D gene: -
clone size: -
CDR3 protein: CASSFFGPKRGTDNEQFF
CDR3 DNA: TGTGCCAGCAGTTTCTTCGGCCCCAAGAGGGGGACCGACAATGAGCAGTTCTTC

J gene: TRBJ1-1
V gene: TRBV6-6
D gene: TRBD1
clone size: -
CDR3 protein: CASSLKMDRVEAFF
CDR3 DNA: TGTGCCAGCAGTTTGAAAATGGACAGGGTTGAAGCTTTCTTT

J gene: TRBJ1-5
V gene: TRBV7-2
D gene: TRBD1
clone size: -
CDR3 protein: CASSLEATGDQPQHF
CDR3 DNA: TGTGCCAGCAGCTTAGAGGCTACAGGGGATCAGCCCCAGCATTTT

J gene: TRBJ2-3
V gene: TRBV2
D gene: -
clone size: -
CDR3 protein: CASRGLVSADTQYF
CDR3 DNA: TGTGCCAGCAGGGGCCTTGTAAGTGCAGATACGCAGTATTTT

J gene: TRBJ2-3
V gene: TRBV7-9
D gene: -
clone size: -
CDR3 protein: CASSLPPPTDTQYF
CDR3 DNA: TGTGCCAGCAGCCTCCCCCCTCCCACAGATACGCAGTATTTT

J gene: TRBJ2-7
V gene: TRBV6-5
D gene: -
clone size: -
CDR3 protein: CASRPWAGVSYEQYF
CDR3 DNA: TGTGCCAGCCGGCCCTGGGCAGGGGTTAGCTACGAGCAGTACTTC